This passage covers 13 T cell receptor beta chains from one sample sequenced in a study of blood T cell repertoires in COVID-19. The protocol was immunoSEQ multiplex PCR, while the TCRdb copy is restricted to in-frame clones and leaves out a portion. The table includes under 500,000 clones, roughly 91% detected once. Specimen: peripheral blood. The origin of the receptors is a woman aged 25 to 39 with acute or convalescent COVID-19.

The CDR3 sequence is CASSLTHFNYGYTF. CDR3 DNA: TGTGCCAGCAGCCTAACTCATTTTAACTATGGCTACACCTTC. The V and J genes are TRBV28 and TRBJ1-2; D uncertain. V lost 6 bases to trimming and J lost 1 base, with 12 bases between them. The CDR3 covers 14 residues. The V gene's germline CDR1 is MDHEN and CDR2 SYDVKM.

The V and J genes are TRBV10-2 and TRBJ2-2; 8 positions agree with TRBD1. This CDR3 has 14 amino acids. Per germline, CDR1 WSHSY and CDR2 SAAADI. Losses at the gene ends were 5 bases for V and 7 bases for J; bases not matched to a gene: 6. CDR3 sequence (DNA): TGCGCCAGCAGTCTTGGACAGGGTGGCGGGGAGCTGTTTTTT. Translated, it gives CASSLGQGGGELFF.

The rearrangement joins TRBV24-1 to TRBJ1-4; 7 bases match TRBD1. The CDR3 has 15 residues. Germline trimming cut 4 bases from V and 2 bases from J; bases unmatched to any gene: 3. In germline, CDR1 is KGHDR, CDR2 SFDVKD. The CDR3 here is CATSEKGATNEKLFF. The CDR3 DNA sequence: TGTGCCACCAGTGAAAAGGGGGCGACTAATGAAAAACTGTTTTTT.

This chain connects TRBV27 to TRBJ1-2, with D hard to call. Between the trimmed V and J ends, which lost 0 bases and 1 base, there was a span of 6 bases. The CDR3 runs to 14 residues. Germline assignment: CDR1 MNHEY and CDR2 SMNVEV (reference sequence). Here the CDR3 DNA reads TGTGCCAGCAGTTTATCGTCCCGTAACTATGGCTACACCTTC. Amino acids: CASSLSSRNYGYTF.

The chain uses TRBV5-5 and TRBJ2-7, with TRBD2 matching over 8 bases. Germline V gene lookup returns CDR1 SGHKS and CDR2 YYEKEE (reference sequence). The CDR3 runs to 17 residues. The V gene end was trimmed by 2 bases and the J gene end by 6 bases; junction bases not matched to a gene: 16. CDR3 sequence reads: CASSFDLERGNGTEQYF. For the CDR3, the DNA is TGTGCCAGCAGCTTCGATCTCGAGCGGGGGAATGGGACCGAGCAGTACTTC.

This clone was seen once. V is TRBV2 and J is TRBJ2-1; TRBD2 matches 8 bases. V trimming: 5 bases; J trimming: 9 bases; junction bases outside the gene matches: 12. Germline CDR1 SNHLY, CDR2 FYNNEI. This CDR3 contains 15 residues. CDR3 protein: CASSSAGESFGEQFF. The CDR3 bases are TGTGCCAGCAGTTCAGCGGGGGAGTCCTTTGGTGAGCAGTTCTTC.

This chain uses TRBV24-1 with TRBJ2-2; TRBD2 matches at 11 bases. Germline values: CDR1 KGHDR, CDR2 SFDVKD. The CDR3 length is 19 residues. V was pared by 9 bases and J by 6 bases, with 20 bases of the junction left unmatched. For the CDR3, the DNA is TGTGCCACCGGAGCTACGGGATTCCTAGCGGGGGGAGTTCCCGGGGAGCTGTTTTTT. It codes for CATGATGFLAGGVPGELFF.

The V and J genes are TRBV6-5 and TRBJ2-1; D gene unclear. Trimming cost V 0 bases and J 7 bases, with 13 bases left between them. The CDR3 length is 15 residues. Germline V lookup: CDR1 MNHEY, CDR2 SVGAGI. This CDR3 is CASSYSRHALNEQFF. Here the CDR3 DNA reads TGTGCCAGCAGTTACTCCAGGCACGCTCTGAATGAGCAGTTCTTC.

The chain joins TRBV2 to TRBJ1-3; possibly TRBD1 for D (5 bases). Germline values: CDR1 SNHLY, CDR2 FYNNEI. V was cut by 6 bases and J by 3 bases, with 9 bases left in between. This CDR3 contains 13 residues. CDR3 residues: CASSSGFGNTIYF. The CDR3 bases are TGTGCCAGCAGCTCAGGGTTTGGAAACACCATATATTTT.

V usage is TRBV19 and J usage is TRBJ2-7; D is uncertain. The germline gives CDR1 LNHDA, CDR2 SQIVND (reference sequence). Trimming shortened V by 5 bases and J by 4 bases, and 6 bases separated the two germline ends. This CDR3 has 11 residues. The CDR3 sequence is CASSYGYEQYF. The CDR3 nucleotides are TGTGCCAGTAGTTACGGTTACGAGCAGTACTTC.

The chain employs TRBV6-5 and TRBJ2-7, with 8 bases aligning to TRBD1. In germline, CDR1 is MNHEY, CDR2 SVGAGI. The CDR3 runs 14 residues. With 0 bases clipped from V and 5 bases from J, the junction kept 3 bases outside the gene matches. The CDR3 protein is CASSYSETGDEQYF. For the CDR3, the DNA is TGTGCCAGCAGTTACTCCGAGACAGGGGACGAGCAGTACTTC.

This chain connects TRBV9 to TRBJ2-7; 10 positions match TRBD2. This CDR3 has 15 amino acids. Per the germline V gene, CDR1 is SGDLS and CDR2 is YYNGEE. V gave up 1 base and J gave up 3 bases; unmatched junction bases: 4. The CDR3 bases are TGTGCCAGCAGCGTATCTAGCGGGGGCCGCTACGAGCAGTACTTC. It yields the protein CASSVSSGGRYEQYF. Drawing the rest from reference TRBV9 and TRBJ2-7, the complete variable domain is DSGVTQTPKHLITATGQRVTLRCSPRSGDLSVYWYQQSLDQGLQFLIQYYNGEERAKGNILERFSAQQFPDLHSELNLSSLELGDSALYFCASSVSSGGRYEQYFGPGTRLTVT.

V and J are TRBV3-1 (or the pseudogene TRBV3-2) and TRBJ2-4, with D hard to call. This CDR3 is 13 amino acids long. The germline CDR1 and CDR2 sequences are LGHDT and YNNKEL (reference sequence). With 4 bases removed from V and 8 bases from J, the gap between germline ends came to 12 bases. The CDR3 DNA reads TGTGCCAGCAGCCCCCCCGGGTCCGACATTCAGTACTTC. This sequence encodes CASSPPGSDIQYF.